The clone carrying this TCR beta chain occurred many times. Its specificity is not known. The V gene's germline CDR1 is MGHRA and CDR2 YSYEKL. V lost 4 bases and J lost 2; bases outside the gene matches: 4. CDR3 size: 16 residues. The sample belongs to a study of neurological immune-mediated disorders. Sequencing runs each yielded over 180 million TCR-beta sequences from 15-18 subjects. TCRdb reprocessed the 5' RACE reads with MiXCR, giving one entry per CDR3 protein. Here the sample spans more than 100,000 distinct CDR3 sequences, more than 10% being singletons. General study points: No CDR3 amino acid sequences recurred among expanded clones across subjects, suggesting private repertoires in all groups.

Time point described: longitudinal time-point 3. Sequencing was done on a sample of PBMCs. This receptor was identified in a female donor with HTLV-1-associated myelopathy (HAM/TSP). The V gene is TRBV4-1, the J gene TRBJ2-3; TRBD2 aligns across 12 bases. Here the CDR3 DNA reads TGCGCCAGCAGCCTTCGGACTAGCGGGAACACAGATACGCAGTATTTT. Translation gives CASSLRTSGNTDTQYF.